This TCR beta chain appears in the sequencing data of a study of technical replicates of blood from several donors. Libraries were prepared by immunoSEQ multiplex PCR; TCRdb keeps only in-frame clonotypes and omits some of them. The table records approximately 59,000 clones, roughly 86% of them present only once. Sequenced: PBMCs. The clonotype originates from a human donor in good health. Some clones in this sample may be carry-over from other donors' samples.

The chain's CDR3 is CASSSRLAGVGEQYF. For the CDR3, the DNA is TGTGCCAGCTCTTCACGACTAGCGGGAGTCGGAGAGCAGTACTTC. The rearrangement uses TRBV18 and TRBJ2-7, with TRBD2 matching 12 bases. The J segment lost 7 bases and the V segment lost 6 bases, leaving 10 bases of the junction unmatched. There are 15 residues in the CDR3. From germline, CDR1 is KGHSH and CDR2 LQKENI.